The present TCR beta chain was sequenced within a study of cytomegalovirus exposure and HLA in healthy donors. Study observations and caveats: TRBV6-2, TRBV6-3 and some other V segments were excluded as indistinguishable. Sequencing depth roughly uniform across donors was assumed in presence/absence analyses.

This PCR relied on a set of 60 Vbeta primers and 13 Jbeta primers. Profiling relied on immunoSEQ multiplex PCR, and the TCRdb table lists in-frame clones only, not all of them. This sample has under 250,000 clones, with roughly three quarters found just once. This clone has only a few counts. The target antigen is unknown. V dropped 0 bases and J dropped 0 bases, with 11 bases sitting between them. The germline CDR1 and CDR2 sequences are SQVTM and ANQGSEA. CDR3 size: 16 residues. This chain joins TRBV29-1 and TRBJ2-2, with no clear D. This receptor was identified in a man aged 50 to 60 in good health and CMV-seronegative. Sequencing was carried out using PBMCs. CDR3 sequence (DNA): TGCAGCGTTGAAGATTCCACAGATACGAACACCGGGGAGCTGTTTTTT. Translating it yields CSVEDSTDTNTGELFF.